The 31 T cell receptor beta chains listed next were all sequenced from one sample in a study of T cell responses to AZD1222 COVID-19 vaccine. Here immunoSEQ multiplex PCR was the method, and the copy in TCRdb shows in-frame clones only, minus some. The data hold 150,000 or so clones, with 80% to 90% observed a single time. The sample here was peripheral blood, taken on day 0 of AZD1222 vaccination. The receptors come from an adult in good health.

The chain links TRBV19 to TRBJ1-5; D uncertain. The germline CDR1 and CDR2 sequences are LNHDA and SQIVND (reference sequence). The CDR3 runs 13 residues. Between the trimmed V and J ends, which lost 5 bases and 5 bases, there was a span of 10 bases. CDR3 nucleotide sequence: TGTGCCAGTAGTGCCTCCCGAGATCAGCCCCAGCATTTT. Translating it yields CASSASRDQPQHF.

The gene calls are TRBV19 and TRBJ2-3, with 8 bases aligning to TRBD2. Looked up from germline, CDR1 is LNHDA and CDR2 is SQIVND (reference sequence). The length of the CDR3 is 15 residues. The V segment lost 1 base and the J segment 3 bases; nucleotides outside the gene matches: 3. The DNA for the CDR3 is TGTGCCAGTAGTATAGCACTAGCGGTAACAGATACGCAGTATTTT. This encodes CASSIALAVTDTQYF. Complete variable domain (other parts from reference TRBV19 and TRBJ2-3): DGGITQSPKYLFRKEGQNVTLSCEQNLNHDAMYWYRQDPGQGLRLIYYSQIVNDFQKGDIAEGYSVSREKKESFPLTVTSAQKNPTAFYLCASSIALAVTDTQYFGPGTRLTVL.

DNA for the CDR3: TGTGCCAGCAGCCTGGACTTTTACTACGAGCAGTACTTC. This encodes CASSLDFYYEQYF. V gene TRBV7-2 combines with J gene TRBJ2-7; tentative D call: TRBD2 (5 bases). Germline CDR1 is SGHTA and CDR2 is FQGNSA. The CDR3 has 13 residues. The ends were cut back, 5 bases at V and 3 bases at J, with 11 bases in the middle.

The chain has TRBV5-6 and TRBJ2-2, with a weak D call TRBD2 (6 bases). Trimming cost V 5 bases and J 6 bases, with 11 bases left between them. CDR3 length: 13 amino acids. CDR1 and CDR2 from the germline V gene are SGHDT and YYEEEE. CDR3 loop: CASRRLVAGELFF. CDR3 sequence (DNA): TGTGCCAGCAGACGACTAGTCGCCGGGGAGCTGTTTTTT.

The chain couples TRBV27 to TRBJ1-1; D possibly corresponds to TRBD1 (5 bases). The CDR3 length is 14 residues. V lost 5 bases, J lost 11 bases, and 21 bases lay in between. Germline assignment: CDR1 MNHEY and CDR2 SMNVEV (reference sequence). In DNA form, the CDR3 reads TGTGCCAGCAGTACCTCGGGGCAGACTATTGGGGCTTTCTTT. It codes for CASSTSGQTIGAFF.

J is TRBJ2-1 and V is TRBV6-5; no firm D call. V was clipped by 5 bases and J by 5 bases, with 13 bases between them. CDR3 length equals 14 residues. Germline V gene sequence: CDR1 MNHEY, CDR2 SVGAGI. CDR3 DNA sequence: TGTGCCAGCAGTCATTTAGAGAACGACAATGAGCAGTTCTTC. Protein: CASSHLENDNEQFF.

The V gene is TRBV4-3, the J gene TRBJ2-1, with D possibly TRBD2 on 6 matching bases. The CDR3 extends over 16 amino acids. V was trimmed by 5 bases and J by 9 bases, leaving 23 bases between them. From germline, CDR1 is LGHNA and CDR2 YSLEER. The chain's CDR3 is CASSFRFSTSHGEQFF. Written as DNA, the CDR3 is TGCGCCAGCAGCTTTCGATTTTCGACTAGTCACGGTGAGCAGTTCTTC.

Only a few counts were recorded for this clone. This CDR3 reads CASRGTGDNNEQYF. The CDR3, as DNA: TGTGCCAGTAGGGGGACAGGGGATAACAACGAGCAGTACTTC. The V and J genes are TRBV19 and TRBJ2-7; 10 bases align to TRBD1. CDR1 LNHDA and CDR2 SQIVND come from the germline V gene (reference sequence). Germline trimming cut 6 bases from V and 5 bases from J; bases unmatched to any gene: 7. The CDR3 loop spans 14 amino acids.

The V and J genes are TRBV24-1 and TRBJ2-5; TRBD1 agrees at 7 bases. J lost 0 bases, V lost 4 bases, and 7 bases had no gene match. Germline values: CDR1 KGHDR, CDR2 SFDVKD. There are 16 residues in the CDR3. This CDR3 reads CATSERGQGYQETQYF. CDR3 DNA: TGTGCCACCAGTGAGAGGGGGCAGGGCTACCAAGAGACCCAGTACTTC.

J is TRBJ2-1 and V is TRBV13; D call uncertain. With 1 base removed from V and 7 bases from J, the gap between germline ends came to 5 bases. This CDR3 comprises 12 residues. The germline gives CDR1 PRHDT, CDR2 FYEKMQ (reference sequence). CDR3: CASSLVWNEQFF. The CDR3 DNA is TGTGCCAGCAGCTTAGTCTGGAATGAGCAGTTCTTC.

The chain is built from TRBV24-1 and TRBJ1-5; D unresolved. V lost 7 bases, J lost 0 bases, and 15 bases lay in between. From germline, CDR1 is KGHDR and CDR2 SFDVKD. The CDR3 has 16 residues. CDR3 sequence: CATRPPQEFSNQPQHF. CDR3 in DNA: TGTGCCACCAGGCCGCCGCAGGAGTTTAGCAATCAGCCCCAGCATTTT.

V usage is TRBV7-9 and J usage is TRBJ1-4; perhaps TRBD1 as D (6 bases). This CDR3 is 14 amino acids long. The germline V and J ends were trimmed by 5 bases and 10 bases, with 17 bases remaining between them. Per the germline V gene, CDR1 is SEHNR and CDR2 is FQNEAQ (reference sequence). The DNA of the CDR3 is TGTGCCAGCAGCGCTACTAACAGGGACGTAAAACTGTTTTTT. Translation: CASSATNRDVKLFF.

This clone was counted a single time. This chain joins TRBV3-1 (or the pseudogene TRBV3-2) and TRBJ2-7; 14 nucleotides line up with TRBD2. The CDR3 covers 16 residues. V lost 4 bases to trimming and J lost 4 bases; unmatched junction nucleotides: 6. Germline V gene data show CDR1 as LGHDT and CDR2 as YNNKEL (reference sequence). CDR3 in DNA: TGTGCCAGCAGCCCGGGGACTAGCGGGAGAAAATACGAGCAGTACTTC. Encoded protein: CASSPGTSGRKYEQYF.

The V gene is TRBV5-4, the J gene TRBJ2-5; TRBD2 matches 8 bases. CDR3 length: 14 residues. V dropped 4 bases and J dropped 4; count of bases not matched to a gene: 6. The germline gives CDR1 SGHNT, CDR2 YYREEE (reference sequence). The CDR3 loop is CASSHQRGSETQYF. The CDR3 region has the DNA TGTGCCAGCAGCCATCAGCGGGGGTCAGAGACCCAGTACTTC.

The chain recombines TRBV6-2 or TRBV6-3 with TRBJ2-5, with D unclear. CDR1 is MNHEY and CDR2 is SVGEGT in the germline V gene. There are 12 residues in the CDR3. Trimming removed 2 bases at V and 5 bases at J, with 6 bases between. The CDR3 sequence is CASSYPAETQYF. The CDR3 region has the DNA TGTGCCAGCAGTTACCCAGCGGAGACCCAGTACTTC.

The sample holds one count of this clone. This chain links TRBV7-3 with TRBJ2-1; 7 bases agree with TRBD1. The germline V gene encodes CDR1 SGHTA and CDR2 FQGTGA. The junction had 5 bases not matched to a gene; V was cut back by 3 bases and J by 6 bases. CDR3 length: 14 residues. The CDR3 sequence: CASSFRQGGNEQFF. DNA for the CDR3: TGTGCCAGCAGCTTTCGACAGGGTGGCAATGAGCAGTTCTTC. Supplemented by reference TRBV7-3 and TRBJ2-1, the full variable domain reads GAGVSQTPSNKVTEKGKYVELRCDPISGHTALYWYRQSLGQGPEFLIYFQGTGAADDSGLPNDRFFAVRPEGSVSTLKIQRTERGDSAVYLCASSFRQGGNEQFFGPGTRLTVL.

The chain has TRBV7-9 and TRBJ2-1; TRBD1 agrees at 9 bases. V trimming: 3 bases; J trimming: 11 bases; junction bases outside the gene matches: 11. The CDR3 spans 15 residues. The germline CDR1 and CDR2 sequences are SEHNR and FQNEAQ (reference sequence). For the CDR3, the DNA is TGTGCCAGCAGCTTCCCCCCGGGGACAGGGACTAAGCAGTTCTTC. This encodes CASSFPPGTGTKQFF.

V is TRBV7-9 and J is TRBJ2-1; 8 bases agree with TRBD1. V lost 1 base, J lost 9 bases, and 14 bases stayed unmatched. The CDR3 sequence is 17 residues long. Germline CDR1 is SEHNR and CDR2 is FQNEAQ (reference sequence). The CDR3 sequence: CASSLGETGAENREQFF. CDR3 in DNA: TGTGCCAGCAGCTTAGGAGAGACAGGGGCTGAGAATCGTGAGCAGTTCTTC.

This chain joins TRBV12-3 or TRBV12-4 and TRBJ2-5; 7 nucleotides line up with TRBD1. V lost 3 bases and J lost 5; bases outside the gene matches: 3. CDR3 length equals 13 residues. CDR3 in DNA: TGTGCCAGCAGTTTGAGGGGGCTGGAGACCCAGTACTTC. Its protein is CASSLRGLETQYF.

The rearrangement links TRBV4-2 to TRBJ1-4; D is perhaps TRBD1 (6 bases). The V end was cut by 2 bases, the J end by 3 bases, with 10 bases between. From germline, CDR1 is LGHNA and CDR2 YNFKEQ. The CDR3 consists of 15 residues. The CDR3 region has the DNA TGTGCCAGCAGCCAAAAACAGGGATCTAATGAAAAACTGTTTTTT. Residues: CASSQKQGSNEKLFF.

This rearrangement joins TRBV24-1 to TRBJ1-2, with unresolved D. The CDR3 runs 15 residues. Germline V gene sequence: CDR1 KGHDR, CDR2 SFDVKD. The V gene lost 2 bases and the J gene lost 0 bases, with 9 bases spanning the gap. CDR3: CATSDSPGANYGYTF. The CDR3 nucleotides are TGTGCCACCAGTGATTCCCCGGGAGCTAACTATGGCTACACCTTC.

V usage is TRBV4-3 and J usage is TRBJ2-3; D call uncertain. Trimming took 2 bases from V and 2 from J, leaving 8 bases between them. CDR1 is LGHNA and CDR2 is YSLEER in the germline V gene. CDR3 size: 14 residues. In DNA, the CDR3 is TGCGCCAGCAGCCAATCCAGATACACAGATACGCAGTATTTT. As protein: CASSQSRYTDTQYF.

The chain has TRBV6-2 or TRBV6-3 and TRBJ2-7, with D perhaps TRBD1 (6 bases). V was shortened by 6 bases and J by 1 base, with 19 bases between the two germline ends. Germline V CDR1 and CDR2: MNHEY, SVGEGT. The CDR3 runs to 16 residues. As DNA, the CDR3 is TGTGCCAGCAGCTCTCTCCTGGGGGCCACTTCCTACGAGCAGTACTTC. It translates to CASSSLLGATSYEQYF.

V and J are TRBV5-1 and TRBJ2-3; the match to TRBD1 covers 8 bases. From germline, CDR1 is SGHRS and CDR2 YFSETQ. J gave up 2 bases and V 3 bases, and 5 bases lay outside the gene matches. The CDR3 sequence is 15 residues long. Here the CDR3 reads CASSSLQGVTDTQYF. DNA for the CDR3: TGCGCCAGCAGCTCCCTACAGGGGGTCACAGATACGCAGTATTTT.

The V gene is TRBV7-3, the J gene TRBJ2-5; 12 nucleotides match TRBD1. V lost 4 bases, J lost 4 bases, and 4 bases stayed unmatched. CDR1 and CDR2 from the germline V gene are SGHTA and FQGTGA. This CDR3 comprises 15 residues. CDR3: CASSWGTGGRETQYF. The CDR3 coding sequence is TGTGCCAGCAGCTGGGGGACAGGGGGCCGAGAGACCCAGTACTTC.

The V call is TRBV4-3, the J call TRBJ2-3; the match to TRBD2 covers 13 bases. The CDR3 extends over 19 amino acids. Trimming cost V 1 base and J 2 bases; bases outside gene matches: 9. Germline CDR1 is LGHNA and CDR2 is YSLEER. CDR3 coding DNA: TGCGCCAGCAGCCAAGGAAACAGGGGACTAGCGGGGAACACAGATACGCAGTATTTT. Its protein product is CASSQGNRGLAGNTDTQYF.

This clone was counted a single time. V is TRBV5-6 and J is TRBJ1-2; D is ambiguous. The V gene lost 1 base and the J gene lost 3 bases, with 13 bases spanning the gap. This CDR3 is 15 amino acids long. The germline V gene encodes CDR1 SGHDT and CDR2 YYEEEE. Here the CDR3 DNA reads TGTGCCAGCAGCTTGTTTGCGGGAAGTGACTATGGCTACACCTTC. Its translation: CASSLFAGSDYGYTF.

This clone was recorded only once. The chain has TRBV6-5 and TRBJ2-7; D perhaps matches TRBD1 (6 bases). The length of the CDR3 is 12 residues. The V end was cut by 6 bases, the J end by 4 bases, with 10 bases between. Germline V gives CDR1 MNHEY, CDR2 SVGAGI. CDR3 in amino acids: CASRDRQYEQYF. In nucleotides, the CDR3 is TGTGCCAGCAGGGACAGACAGTACGAGCAGTACTTC.

The gene calls are TRBV3-1 (or the pseudogene TRBV3-2) and TRBJ2-2; 8 bases map to TRBD1. Germline V gene lookup returns CDR1 LGHDT and CDR2 YNNKEL (reference sequence). This CDR3 spans 15 amino acids. Losses at the gene ends were 5 bases for V and 6 bases for J; bases not matched to a gene: 8. The chain's CDR3 is CASSRRQGSSGELFF. The CDR3 DNA reads as TGTGCCAGCAGCAGACGACAGGGGAGTTCCGGGGAGCTGTTTTTT.

This rearrangement joins TRBV9 to TRBJ1-1; 9 positions agree with TRBD1. This CDR3 contains 16 residues. Germline CDR1 SGDLS, CDR2 YYNGEE. V gave up 0 bases and J gave up 3 bases; unmatched junction bases: 6. The CDR3 here is CASSVGTGELHTEAFF. DNA for the CDR3: TGTGCCAGCAGCGTAGGGACAGGGGAACTGCACACTGAAGCTTTCTTT. Filled out from reference TRBV9 and TRBJ1-1, the complete variable domain reads DSGVTQTPKHLITATGQRVTLRCSPRSGDLSVYWYQQSLDQGLQFLIQYYNGEERAKGNILERFSAQQFPDLHSELNLSSLELGDSALYFCASSVGTGELHTEAFFGQGTRLTVV.

The chain recombines TRBV9 with TRBJ1-4, with TRBD1 as a possible D gene (6 bases). The CDR3 is 15 residues long. Germline V gene data show CDR1 as SGDLS and CDR2 as YYNGEE. Trimming left V 2 bases short and J 4 bases short, with 12 bases between. This CDR3 is CASSVRQGFNEKLFF. For the CDR3, the DNA is TGTGCCAGCAGCGTGAGGCAGGGGTTTAATGAAAAACTGTTTTTT.